This T cell receptor (beta chain) was sequenced in a study of cytomegalovirus exposure and HLA in healthy donors. This clone was seen a handful of times. Its antigen remains unknown. Although they were nominally healthy when sampled, donors likely had unrecorded immune exposures. Study conclusions and caveats: An analysis that was carried out later associated approximately 17,000 TCR beta sequences with HLA alleles at 0.05 false discovery rate. Later analysis associated a missense DCLRE1C variant with TCR beta V- and J-gene trimming.

This PCR relied on a set of 60 Vbeta primers and 13 Jbeta primers. Under the authors' procedure: Among the unique TCR beta chains that a later analysis counted, about 81 million in all, approximately 12 million were shared. Produced via immunoSEQ multiplex PCR; TCRdb's table is partial and in-frame only. For V, J and clone size, that table is used; D and trimming come from the DNA. The table records 95,000 to 150,000 clones, under 85% of them present only once. From germline, CDR1 is SGHNT and CDR2 YYREEE (reference sequence). Losses at the gene ends were 4 bases for V and 1 base for J; bases not matched to a gene: 10. The CDR3 length is 16 residues.

The V gene is TRBV5-4, the J gene TRBJ2-7; 8 nucleotides agree with TRBD2. Source material: PBMCs. The TCR was taken from a human donor in good health. CDR3 bases: TGTGCCAGCAGCCTCGAAGCGGGAGCGGCATCCTACGAGCAGTACTTC. Translation gives CASSLEAGAASYEQYF.